Listed below are T cell receptor beta chains from one sample, sequenced in a study of T-cell memory formation after mild COVID-19. TCRdb passed the 5' RACE reads through MiXCR, listing each CDR3 protein once. This table holds about 170,000 distinct CDR3 sequences, under 15% found once. The specimen was PBMCs or a T cell subset sorted from them (not recorded which). These TCRs come from a man in his late teens or twenties who had mild COVID-19 (a few samples of this study predate the infection). Cell type and time point are not known. CDR3s include the opening cysteine and the closing phenylalanine or tryptophan. The order of the fields is V gene, clone size, J gene, D gene, CDR3 protein, CDR3 DNA. A D gene is named only where the DNA matches it firmly. Rows may omit the clone size; those that give it use once, few, many or a size class.

v_call: TRBV27
clone_size: .
j_call: TRBJ2-2
d_call: .
cdr3_aa: CDSSLFGSTTGELFF
cdr3_nt: TGTGACAGCAGTTTATTCGGGTCAACCACCGGGGAGCTGTTTTTT

v_call: TRBV7-2
clone_size: .
j_call: TRBJ2-3
d_call: .
cdr3_aa: CASSLGGSQYF
cdr3_nt: TGTGCCAGCAGCTTGGGCGGATCGCAGTATTTT

v_call: TRBV12-3/TRBV12-4
clone_size: .
j_call: TRBJ1-6
d_call: .
cdr3_aa: CASSPATGGSWSPLHF
cdr3_nt: TGTGCCAGCAGTCCGGCGACAGGAGGTTCTTGGTCACCCCTCCACTTT

v_call: TRBV7-2
clone_size: medium-sized
j_call: TRBJ2-3
d_call: .
cdr3_aa: CASSLGFTDTQYF
cdr3_nt: TGTGCCAGCAGCTTGGGCTTCACAGATACGCAGTATTTT

v_call: TRBV20-1
clone_size: few
j_call: TRBJ1-5
d_call: .
cdr3_aa: CSASVRRYPNQPQHF
cdr3_nt: TGCAGTGCTAGTGTGCGGCGATATCCCAATCAGCCCCAGCATTTT

v_call: TRBV2
clone_size: many
j_call: TRBJ2-2
d_call: .
cdr3_aa: CASSEALLIVRGTGELFF
cdr3_nt: TGTGCCAGCAGTGAAGCGCTTTTGATAGTAAGAGGCACCGGGGAGCTGTTTTTT

v_call: TRBV7-3
clone_size: .
j_call: TRBJ2-1
d_call: TRBD2
cdr3_aa: CASSERASGGPYNEQFF
cdr3_nt: TGTGCCAGCAGCGAACGGGCTAGCGGGGGGCCTTACAATGAGCAGTTCTTC

v_call: TRBV2
clone_size: .
j_call: TRBJ2-2
d_call: .
cdr3_aa: CASSPAPRSLLFF
cdr3_nt: TGTGCCAGCTCTCCGGCCCCAAGGTCGCTGCTGTTTTTT

v_call: TRBV5-4
clone_size: .
j_call: TRBJ2-6
d_call: TRBD2
cdr3_aa: CASRPWTGGRSGANVLTF
cdr3_nt: TGTGCCAGCAGGCCCTGGACGGGGGGACGATCTGGGGCCAACGTCCTGACTTTC

v_call: TRBV7-2
clone_size: many
j_call: TRBJ1-6
d_call: TRBD1
cdr3_aa: CASSIQGTPLHF
cdr3_nt: TGTGCCAGCAGCATACAGGGGACACCCCTCCACTTT

v_call: TRBV27
clone_size: .
j_call: TRBJ2-3
d_call: .
cdr3_aa: CASSPVWGPFKLTQYF
cdr3_nt: TGTGCCAGCAGTCCCGTGTGGGGCCCCTTTAAACTTACGCAGTATTTT

v_call: TRBV4-1
clone_size: few
j_call: TRBJ1-2
d_call: TRBD1
cdr3_aa: CASSQEGAGGSYGYTF
cdr3_nt: TGCGCCAGCAGCCAAGAAGGGGCAGGGGGCAGCTATGGCTACACCTTC

v_call: TRBV12-3/TRBV12-4
clone_size: many
j_call: TRBJ1-2
d_call: .
cdr3_aa: CASRDEDGAGGYTF
cdr3_nt: TGTGCCAGCAGGGACGAGGACGGTGCTGGAGGCTACACCTTC

v_call: TRBV14
clone_size: few
j_call: TRBJ1-1
d_call: .
cdr3_aa: CASSRSRTEAFF
cdr3_nt: TGTGCCAGCAGCCGATCTAGAACTGAAGCTTTCTTT

v_call: TRBV10-1
clone_size: .
j_call: TRBJ2-5
d_call: TRBD2
cdr3_aa: CASSGVAGDQETQYF
cdr3_nt: TGCGCCAGCAGTGGAGTAGCGGGGGACCAAGAGACCCAGTACTTC

v_call: TRBV7-2
clone_size: .
j_call: TRBJ2-1
d_call: TRBD2
cdr3_aa: CASSPLAVAYNEQFF
cdr3_nt: TGTGCCAGCAGCCCTCTAGCGGTGGCCTACAATGAGCAGTTCTTC

v_call: TRBV7-9
clone_size: few
j_call: TRBJ1-2
d_call: .
cdr3_aa: CASSLQPYGYTF
cdr3_nt: TGTGCCAGCAGCTTGCAGCCCTATGGCTACACCTTC